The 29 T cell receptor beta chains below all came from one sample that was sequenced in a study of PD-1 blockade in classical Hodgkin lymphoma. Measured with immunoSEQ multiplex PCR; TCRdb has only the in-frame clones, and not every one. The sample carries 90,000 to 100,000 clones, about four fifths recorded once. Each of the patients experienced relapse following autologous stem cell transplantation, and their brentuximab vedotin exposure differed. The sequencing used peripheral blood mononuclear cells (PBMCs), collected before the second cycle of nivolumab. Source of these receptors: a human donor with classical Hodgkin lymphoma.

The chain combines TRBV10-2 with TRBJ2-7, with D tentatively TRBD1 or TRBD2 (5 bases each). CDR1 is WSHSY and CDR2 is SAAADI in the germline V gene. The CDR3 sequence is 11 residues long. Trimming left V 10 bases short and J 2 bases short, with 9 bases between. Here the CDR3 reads CATGSAYEQYF. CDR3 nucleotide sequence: TGCGCCACAGGGAGCGCCTACGAGCAGTACTTC.

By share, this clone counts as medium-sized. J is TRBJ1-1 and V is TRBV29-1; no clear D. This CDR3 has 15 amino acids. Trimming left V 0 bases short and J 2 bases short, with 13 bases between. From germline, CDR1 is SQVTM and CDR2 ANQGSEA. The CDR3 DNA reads TGCAGCGTTGAAGATCGGGAGGCCATCAACACTGAAGCTTTCTTT. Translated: CSVEDREAINTEAFF.

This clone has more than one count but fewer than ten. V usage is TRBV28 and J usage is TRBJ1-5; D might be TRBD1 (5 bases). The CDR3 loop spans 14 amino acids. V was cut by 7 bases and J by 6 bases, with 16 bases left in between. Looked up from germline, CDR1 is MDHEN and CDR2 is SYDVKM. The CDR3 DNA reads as TGTGCCAGCAAGTTATGGACCCAGGGTCAGCCCCAGCATTTT. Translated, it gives CASKLWTQGQPQHF.

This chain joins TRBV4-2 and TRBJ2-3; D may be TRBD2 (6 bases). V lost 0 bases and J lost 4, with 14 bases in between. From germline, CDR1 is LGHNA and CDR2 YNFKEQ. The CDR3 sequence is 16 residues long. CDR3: CASSQDPTSRADTQYF. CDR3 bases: TGTGCCAGCAGCCAAGATCCGACTAGTCGGGCAGATACGCAGTATTTT.

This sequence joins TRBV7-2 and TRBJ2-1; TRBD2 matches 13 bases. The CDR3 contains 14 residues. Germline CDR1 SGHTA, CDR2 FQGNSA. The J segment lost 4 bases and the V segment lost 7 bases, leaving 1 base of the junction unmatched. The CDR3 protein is CASKGLAGYNEQFF. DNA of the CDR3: TGTGCCAGCAAGGGACTAGCGGGGTACAATGAGCAGTTCTTC.

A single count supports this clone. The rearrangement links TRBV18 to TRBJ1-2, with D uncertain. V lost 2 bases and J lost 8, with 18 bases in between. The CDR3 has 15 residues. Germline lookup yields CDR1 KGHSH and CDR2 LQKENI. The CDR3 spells CASSPGSGSSGGYTF. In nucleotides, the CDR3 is TGTGCCAGCTCACCAGGCTCGGGATCCTCGGGGGGCTACACCTTC.

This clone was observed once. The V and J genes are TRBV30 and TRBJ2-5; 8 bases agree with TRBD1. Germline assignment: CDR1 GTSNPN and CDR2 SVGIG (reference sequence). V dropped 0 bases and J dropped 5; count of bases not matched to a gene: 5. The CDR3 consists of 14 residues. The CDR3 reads CAWSVQGGQETQYF. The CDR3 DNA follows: TGTGCCTGGAGTGTACAGGGGGGCCAGGAGACCCAGTACTTC.

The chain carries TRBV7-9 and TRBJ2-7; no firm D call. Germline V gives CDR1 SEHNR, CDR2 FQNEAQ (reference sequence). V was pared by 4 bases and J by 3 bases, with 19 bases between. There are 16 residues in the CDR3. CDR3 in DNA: TGTGCCAGCAGCTCCTCAACGGGCCGCTGGGGCTACGAGCAGTACTTC. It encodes CASSSSTGRWGYEQYF.

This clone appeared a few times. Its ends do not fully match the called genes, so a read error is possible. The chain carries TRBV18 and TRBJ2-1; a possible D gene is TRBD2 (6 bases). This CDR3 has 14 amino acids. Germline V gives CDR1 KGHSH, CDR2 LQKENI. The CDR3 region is CASSPRDSNNEQFF. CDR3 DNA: TGTGCCAGCTCACCCCGGGACTCCAACAATGAGCAGTTCTTC.

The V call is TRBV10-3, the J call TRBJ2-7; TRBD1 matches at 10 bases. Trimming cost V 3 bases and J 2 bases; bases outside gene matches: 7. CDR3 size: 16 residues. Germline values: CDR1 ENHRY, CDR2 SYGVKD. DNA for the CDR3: TGTGCCATCAGTGATCTGGGACAGGGGACTCCCTACGAGCAGTACTTC. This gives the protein CAISDLGQGTPYEQYF.

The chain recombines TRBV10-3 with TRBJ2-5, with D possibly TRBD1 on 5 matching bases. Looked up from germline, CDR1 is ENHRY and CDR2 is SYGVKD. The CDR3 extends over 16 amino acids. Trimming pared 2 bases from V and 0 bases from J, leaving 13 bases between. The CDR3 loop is CAISEVTASYQETQYF. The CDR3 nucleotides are TGTGCCATCAGTGAGGTGACAGCGTCTTACCAAGAGACCCAGTACTTC.

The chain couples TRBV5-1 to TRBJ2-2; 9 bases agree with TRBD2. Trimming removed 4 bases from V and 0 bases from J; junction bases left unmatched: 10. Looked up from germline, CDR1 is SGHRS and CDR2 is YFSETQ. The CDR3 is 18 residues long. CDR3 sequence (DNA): TGCGCCAGCAGCGAACGGACTAGCGCCACCGCGAACACCGGGGAGCTGTTTTTT. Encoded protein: CASSERTSATANTGELFF.

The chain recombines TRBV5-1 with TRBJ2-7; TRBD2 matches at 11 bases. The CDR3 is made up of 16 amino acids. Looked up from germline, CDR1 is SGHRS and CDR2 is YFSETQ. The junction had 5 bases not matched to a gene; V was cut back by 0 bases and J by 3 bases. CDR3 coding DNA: TGCGCCAGCAGCTTGGCCGGGACTAGCGGAGGCTACGAGCAGTACTTC. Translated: CASSLAGTSGGYEQYF.

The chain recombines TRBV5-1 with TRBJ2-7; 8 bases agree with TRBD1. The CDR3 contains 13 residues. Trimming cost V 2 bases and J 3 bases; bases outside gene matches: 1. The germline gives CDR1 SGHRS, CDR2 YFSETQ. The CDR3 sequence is CASSFGTGYEQYF. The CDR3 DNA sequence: TGCGCCAGCAGCTTTGGGACAGGCTACGAGCAGTACTTC.

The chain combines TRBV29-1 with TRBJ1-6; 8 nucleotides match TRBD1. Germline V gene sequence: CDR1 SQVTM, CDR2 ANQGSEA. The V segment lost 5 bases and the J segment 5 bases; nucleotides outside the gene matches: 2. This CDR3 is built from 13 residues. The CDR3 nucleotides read TGCAGCGTTAAACAGGGGGATAATTCACCCCTCCACTTT. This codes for CSVKQGDNSPLHF.

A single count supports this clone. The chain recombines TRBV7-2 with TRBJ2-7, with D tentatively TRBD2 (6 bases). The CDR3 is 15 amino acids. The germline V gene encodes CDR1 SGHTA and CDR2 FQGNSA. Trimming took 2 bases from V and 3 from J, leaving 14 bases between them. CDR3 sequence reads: CASSLNGGTIYEQYF. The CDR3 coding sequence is TGTGCCAGCAGCTTAAACGGCGGGACCATCTACGAGCAGTACTTC.

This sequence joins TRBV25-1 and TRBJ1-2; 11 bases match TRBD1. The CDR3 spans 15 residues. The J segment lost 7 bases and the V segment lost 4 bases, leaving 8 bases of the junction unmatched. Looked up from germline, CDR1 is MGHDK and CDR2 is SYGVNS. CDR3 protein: CASSGTGGALSGYTF. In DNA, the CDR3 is TGTGCCAGCAGTGGGACAGGGGGCGCCTTGAGTGGCTACACCTTC.

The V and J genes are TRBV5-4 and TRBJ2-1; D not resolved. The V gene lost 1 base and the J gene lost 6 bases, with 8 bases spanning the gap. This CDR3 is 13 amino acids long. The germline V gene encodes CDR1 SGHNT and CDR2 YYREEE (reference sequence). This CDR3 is CASSLTPANEQFF. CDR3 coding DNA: TGTGCCAGCAGCTTGACCCCGGCCAATGAGCAGTTCTTC.

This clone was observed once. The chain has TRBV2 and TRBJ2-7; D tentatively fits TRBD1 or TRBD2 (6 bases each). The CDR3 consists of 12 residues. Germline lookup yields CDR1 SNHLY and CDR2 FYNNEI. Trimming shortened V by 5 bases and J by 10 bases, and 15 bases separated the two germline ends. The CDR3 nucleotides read TGTGCCAGCAGTCTCGAAGGGGGGAGACAGTACTTC. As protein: CASSLEGGRQYF.

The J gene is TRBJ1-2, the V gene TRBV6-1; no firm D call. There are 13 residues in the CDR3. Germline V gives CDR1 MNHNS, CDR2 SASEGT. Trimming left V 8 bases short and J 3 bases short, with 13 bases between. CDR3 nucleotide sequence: TGTGCCAGCGCTCACCAGGTAGACTATGGCTACACCTTC. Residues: CASAHQVDYGYTF.

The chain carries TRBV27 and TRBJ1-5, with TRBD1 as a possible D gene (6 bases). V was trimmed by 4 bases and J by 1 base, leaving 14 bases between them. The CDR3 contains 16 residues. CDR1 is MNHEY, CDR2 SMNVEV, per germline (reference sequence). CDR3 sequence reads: CASSSRGLRSNQPQHF. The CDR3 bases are TGTGCCAGCAGTTCCAGGGGTTTAAGGAGCAATCAGCCCCAGCATTTT.

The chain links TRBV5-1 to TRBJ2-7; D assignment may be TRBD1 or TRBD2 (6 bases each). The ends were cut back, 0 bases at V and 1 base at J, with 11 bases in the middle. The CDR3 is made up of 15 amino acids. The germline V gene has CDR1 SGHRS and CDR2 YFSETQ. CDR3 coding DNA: TGCGCCAGCAGCTTGGACGGGGGCACGTCCTACGAGCAGTACTTC. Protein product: CASSLDGGTSYEQYF.

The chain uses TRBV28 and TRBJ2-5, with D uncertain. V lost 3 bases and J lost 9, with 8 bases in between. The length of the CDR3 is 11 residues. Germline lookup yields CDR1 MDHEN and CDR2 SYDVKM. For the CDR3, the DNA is TGTGCCAGCAGTTTTGGAAGACCCCAGTACTTC. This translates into CASSFGRPQYF.

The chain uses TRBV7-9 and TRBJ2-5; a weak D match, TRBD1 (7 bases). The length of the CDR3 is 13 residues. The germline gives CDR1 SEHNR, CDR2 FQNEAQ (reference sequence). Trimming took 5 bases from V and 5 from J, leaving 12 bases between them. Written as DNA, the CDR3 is TGTGCCAGCAGCCCAGGGGGGCGGGAGACCCAGTACTTC. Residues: CASSPGGRETQYF.

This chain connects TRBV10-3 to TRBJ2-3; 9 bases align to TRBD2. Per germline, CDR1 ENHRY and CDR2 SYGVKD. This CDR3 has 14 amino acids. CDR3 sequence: CAIALAGSTDTQYF. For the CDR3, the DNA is TGTGCGATTGCCCTAGCGGGGAGCACAGATACGCAGTATTTT.

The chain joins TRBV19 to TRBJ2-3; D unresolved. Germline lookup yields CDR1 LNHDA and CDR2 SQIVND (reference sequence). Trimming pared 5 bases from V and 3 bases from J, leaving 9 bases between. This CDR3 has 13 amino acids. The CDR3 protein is CASSLSRTDTQYF. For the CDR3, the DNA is TGTGCCAGTAGTCTCTCGCGTACAGATACGCAGTATTTT.

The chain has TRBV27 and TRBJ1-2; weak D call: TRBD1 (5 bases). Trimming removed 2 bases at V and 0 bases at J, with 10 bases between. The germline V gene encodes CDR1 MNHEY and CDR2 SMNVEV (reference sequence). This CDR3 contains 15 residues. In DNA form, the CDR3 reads TGTGCCAGCAGTTTAGTTCCAGGGACTAACTATGGCTACACCTTC. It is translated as CASSLVPGTNYGYTF.

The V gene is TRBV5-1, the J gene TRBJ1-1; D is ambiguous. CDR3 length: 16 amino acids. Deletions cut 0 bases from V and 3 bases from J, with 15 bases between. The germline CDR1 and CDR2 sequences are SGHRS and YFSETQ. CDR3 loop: CASSLGWGATDTEAFF. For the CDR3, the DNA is TGCGCCAGCAGCTTGGGATGGGGTGCAACGGACACTGAAGCTTTCTTT.

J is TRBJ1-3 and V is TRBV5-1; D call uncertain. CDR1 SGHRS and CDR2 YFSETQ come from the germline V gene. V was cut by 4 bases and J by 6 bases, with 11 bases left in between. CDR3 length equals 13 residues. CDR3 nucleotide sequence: TGCGCCAGCAGCAGGTTTCCTCAAAACACCATATATTTT. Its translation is CASSRFPQNTIYF.